The 28 T cell receptor beta chains in this list originate from one sample, sequenced in a study of tumor-infiltrating lymphocytes in primary liver carcinoma. Both RNA and DNA were isolated together from around 20-30 mg of bulk tissue that had not been sorted. From around 530 ng of total RNA, TCR beta-specific cDNA was reverse-transcribed using a constant-region primer. ARM-PCR was slightly modified, and three nested multiplex PCR rounds with it gave rise to the TCR beta libraries. Rounds one and two of PCR, each of roughly 10 cycles, were primed with TRBV1-TRBV30 forward primers and a C-beta reverse primer. Via MiXCR, TCRdb re-called the multiplex PCR reads, giving one row per CDR3 protein. The sample lists tens of thousands of distinct CDR3 sequences, about 80% occurring once. The sequenced material came from liver tumor tissue from sampling region 2. Regarding subset: tumor region T2, inferior pole. These receptors originate from a man in his forties or fifties with primary liver carcinoma and hepatitis B virus infection.

As regards this clonotype: At one of its ends the junction is not consistent with the germline gene, which may arise from a read error. V and J are TRBV11-1 and TRBJ2-3; TRBD2 aligns across 8 bases. The CDR3 runs to 14 residues. The germline CDR1 and CDR2 sequences are SGHAT and FQDESV (reference sequence). The CDR3 sequence: CVSAGGAGTDTHYF. The CDR3 DNA is TGTGTCAGCGCGGGGGGAGCTGGCACAGATACGCACTATTTT.

To note about this clonotype: One base away lies a much larger clone, so this may be a sequencing read error. This chain joins TRBV12-3 or TRBV12-4 and TRBJ1-5; a possible D gene is TRBD1 (5 bases). This CDR3 contains 15 residues. CDR3 sequence: CASSLWDGSNQPPHF. The CDR3 DNA reads TGTGCCAGCAGTTTATGGGACGGTAGCAATCAGCCCCCGCATTTT.

This sequence joins TRBV27 and TRBJ2-7; no definite D call. Germline-derived CDR1 and CDR2 are MNHEY and SMNVEV (reference sequence). The V end lost 3 bases, the J end lost 4 bases, and 10 bases lay between the germline ends. The CDR3 runs to 13 residues. The CDR3 spells CASSFGVLYEQYF. As DNA, the CDR3 is TGTGCCAGCAGTTTTGGGGTTTTGTACGAGCAGTACTTC.

This clonotype was counted a single time. A read error may produce the germline difference seen at one junction end. The chain combines TRBV12-5 with TRBJ2-1, with 8 bases aligning to TRBD2. From germline, CDR1 is LGHNT and CDR2 FRNRAP. This CDR3 contains 16 residues. CDR3 in amino acids: CASGLVLAEEGNELFF. The CDR3 DNA reads TGTGCTAGTGGTTTGGTACTAGCGGAAGAGGGGAATGAGCTGTTCTTC.

This clonotype has a count of ten or more. The chain uses TRBV12-3 or TRBV12-4 and TRBJ2-7; TRBD1 might be the D (6 bases). With 6 bases removed from V and 1 base from J, the gap between germline ends came to 13 bases. This CDR3 spans 14 amino acids. The CDR3 nucleotides are TGTGCCAGCAGACTAGGGACAAGGTCCTACGAGCAGTACTTC. Translation: CASRLGTRSYEQYF.

This chain uses TRBV6-1 with TRBJ2-7; 7 nucleotides agree with TRBD2. CDR1 and CDR2 from the germline V gene are MNHNS and SASEGT. The CDR3 is made up of 15 amino acids. V shed 2 bases, J shed 7 bases, and the junction held 11 bases outside the gene matches. Written as DNA, the CDR3 is TGTGCCAGCAGTGAACCTGCGGTGGGGGGGTGTGAGCAGTACTTC. Amino acid sequence: CASSEPAVGGCEQYF.

With respect to this clonotype: Without the conserved terminal phenylalanine or tryptophan, this CDR3 likely stems from a read error. The rearrangement links TRBV4-1 to TRBJ1-1; 8 bases fit TRBD1. Germline V gene lookup returns CDR1 MGHRA and CDR2 YSYEKL. With 0 bases clipped from V and 4 bases from J, the junction kept 25 bases outside the gene matches. This CDR3 comprises 22 residues. CDR3 in DNA: TGCGCCAGCAGCCAAGATCTAGTCCCCAGCGACAGGGGCAGACCCCTGGTCACTGAAGCTTTCTAT. Translated: CASSQDLVPSDRGRPLVTEAFY.

The CDR3 sequence: CASSPPGQGRGYTF. The CDR3 DNA is TGTGCCAGCAGTCCGCCGGGACAGGGTCGCGGCTACACCTTC. This chain joins TRBV28 and TRBJ1-2; 9 nucleotides match TRBD1. After removal of 5 bases from V and 8 bases from J, the junction contained 9 bases not matched to a gene. This CDR3 spans 14 amino acids. Germline V CDR1 and CDR2: MDHEN, SYDVKM.

This clonotype was seen only once. The V gene is TRBV13, the J gene TRBJ2-3, with D tentatively TRBD1 (6 bases). V was shortened by 5 bases and J by 5 bases, with 11 bases between the two germline ends. Germline V gene sequence: CDR1 PRHDT, CDR2 FYEKMQ (reference sequence). CDR3 length: 13 residues. The CDR3 nucleotides read TGTGCCAGCAGCCCAAGAGGGGGAGATACGCAGTATTTT. Its protein is CASSPRGGDTQYF.

As concerns this clonotype: The junction departs from germline at one end; a sequencing error may be responsible. CDR3 region: CASTPRGQTSCNGQFF. CDR3 in DNA: TGTGCCAGCACGCCAAGAGGACAGACTTCCTGCAATGGGCAGTTCTTC. The rearrangement joins TRBV13 to TRBJ2-1; maybe TRBD1 (6 bases). Per the germline V gene, CDR1 is PRHDT and CDR2 is FYEKMQ (reference sequence). The CDR3 is made up of 16 amino acids.

This clonotype was picked up one time. The junction departs from germline at one end; a sequencing error may be responsible. V gene TRBV6-1 combines with J gene TRBJ2-1; TRBD2 matches 8 bases. The CDR3 is made up of 15 amino acids. Germline CDR1 reads MNHNS; CDR2 reads SASEGT. CDR3 sequence: CVSSKFASGYNEQFF. CDR3 in DNA: TGTGTCAGCAGTAAATTTGCTAGCGGGTACAATGAACAGTTCTTC.

This chain uses TRBV29-1 with TRBJ2-7, with 10 bases that match TRBD1. This CDR3 region has 14 residues. V dropped 7 bases and J dropped 12; count of bases not matched to a gene: 18. The germline V gene has CDR1 SQVTM and CDR2 ANQGSEA. The CDR3 DNA follows: TGCAGCGCTGGAGCCGGGACAGGGGACAACGTGCGGTACTTC. It yields the protein CSAGAGTGDNVRYF.

Of note for this clonotype: The CDR3 does not end in the conserved phenylalanine or tryptophan, so this is likely a read error. This chain uses TRBV29-1 with TRBJ2-3; 8 bases map to TRBD1. Germline CDR1 and CDR2: SQVTM and ANQGSEA. The CDR3 consists of 12 residues. CDR3 amino acids: CSVEGTGDTQYL. In DNA, the CDR3 is TGCAGCGTAGAAGGGACAGGAGATACGCAGTATTTG.

This clonotype was counted only a few times. V usage is TRBV11-1 and J usage is TRBJ2-4; TRBD2 aligns across 7 bases. The CDR3 loop spans 13 amino acids. V shed 5 bases, J shed 6 bases, and the junction held 4 bases outside the gene matches. Germline CDR1 reads SGHAT; CDR2 reads FQDESV (reference sequence). For the CDR3, the DNA is TGTGCCAGCAGCCTCTCGGGAGGAAACATTCAGTACTTC. Residues: CASSLSGGNIQYF.

On this clonotype: This may be a read error: a much more frequent sequence differs by one nucleotide. The chain recombines TRBV7-9 with TRBJ2-2, with a tentative D call TRBD1 (5 bases). This CDR3 region has 18 residues. Germline V gene data show CDR1 as SEHNR and CDR2 as FQNEAQ (reference sequence). CDR3 region: CSSSSQLVRVTRTGELFF. CDR3 in DNA: TGTTCCAGCAGCTCCCAGCTAGTCAGGGTGACGCGGACCGGGGAGCTGTTTTTT.

The V and J genes are TRBV29-1 and TRBJ2-7, with a weak D call TRBD2 (7 bases). The CDR3 has 14 amino acids. From germline, CDR1 is SQVTM and CDR2 ANQGSEA. The V gene lost 5 bases and the J gene lost 2 bases, with 16 bases spanning the gap. DNA for the CDR3: TGCAGCGTTATGACGGGGGGCAGGCCCTACGAGCAGTACTTC. This gives the protein CSVMTGGRPYEQYF.

Details on this clonotype: One end of the junction is discordant with germline, which a read error may explain. This chain connects TRBV4-1 to TRBJ2-2; TRBD2 is a possible D gene (5 bases). Germline lookup yields CDR1 MGHRA and CDR2 YSYEKL. This CDR3 comprises 14 residues. The CDR3 loop is CAGSQALNTGELYF. The CDR3 coding sequence is TGCGCTGGCAGCCAAGCTCTGAACACCGGGGAGCTGTATTTT.

The rearrangement uses TRBV7-9 and TRBJ2-7, with D perhaps matching TRBD2 (5 bases). V lost 7 bases to trimming and J lost 2 bases, with 30 bases between them. Germline V CDR1 and CDR2: SEHNR, FQNEAQ (reference sequence). CDR3 length: 19 residues. In DNA form, the CDR3 reads TGTGCCAGCAACCATCCCGTTGAGGGCAAAACGTTCAACCCCTACGAGCAGTACTTC. As protein: CASNHPVEGKTFNPYEQYF. Combining the CDR3 with reference TRBV7-9 and TRBJ2-7 gives the whole variable domain DTGVSQNPRHKITKRGQNVTFRCDPISEHNRLYWYRQTLGQGPEFLTYFQNEAQLEKSRLLSDRFSAERPKGSFSTLEIQRTEQGDSAMYLCASNHPVEGKTFNPYEQYFGPGTRLTVT.

This clonotype has more than one count but fewer than ten. The chain has TRBV2 and TRBJ2-5; D remains unclear. Germline V lookup: CDR1 SNHLY, CDR2 FYNNEI. Between the trimmed V and J ends, which lost 2 bases and 5 bases, there was a span of 9 bases. The CDR3 runs 13 residues. This CDR3 is CASSESGMETQYF. CDR3 bases: TGTGCCAGCAGTGAATCGGGTATGGAGACCCAGTACTTC.

To note about this clonotype: One end of the junction fails to match germline, which may point to a read error. The genes are TRBV6-5 and TRBJ2-3, with TRBD1 identical over 9 bases. CDR3 length: 14 amino acids. Germline loops: CDR1 MNHEY, CDR2 SVGAGI. The CDR3 coding sequence is TGTGTCAGCAGCCGGGGACAGGGCACAGATGCGCAGTATTTT. It yields the protein CVSSRGQGTDAQYF.

V gene TRBV4-1 combines with J gene TRBJ2-1, with 11 bases identical to TRBD2. The CDR3 loop spans 18 amino acids. Trimming took 2 bases from V and 9 from J; bases not matched to a gene: 15. Germline CDR1 MGHRA, CDR2 YSYEKL. The DNA of the CDR3 is TGCGCCAGCAGCCAAAAGATTCAGGCGCTAGCGGGAGGAATTGAGCAGTTCTTC. Translated: CASSQKIQALAGGIEQFF.

With respect to this clonotype: Germline and junction disagree at one end, which may indicate a read error. The chain uses TRBV14 and TRBJ2-1; D is unclear. Germline-derived CDR1 and CDR2 are SGHDN and FVKESK. This CDR3 has 15 residues. The CDR3 DNA reads as TGTGCCAGCAGCCAGGTAGCCCACTCCTACGATGAGCAGTTCTTC. Translation: CASSQVAHSYDEQFF.

For this clonotype: The CDR3 carries no conserved terminal phenylalanine or tryptophan, so it likely arises from a read error. The chain carries TRBV6-6 and TRBJ2-3, with unresolved D. Germline V lookup: CDR1 MNHNY, CDR2 SVGAGI (reference sequence). The CDR3 has 15 residues. CDR3: CVSSSRALHTDTQYS. CDR3 nucleotide sequence: TGTGTCAGCAGTTCCCGGGCCCTACACACAGATACGCAGTATTCT.

Only one count was recorded for this clonotype. This chain links TRBV6-1 with TRBJ2-3; possibly TRBD2 for D (6 bases). Germline assignment: CDR1 MNHNS and CDR2 SASEGT. This CDR3 region has 16 residues. V was shortened by 8 bases and J by 4 bases, with 22 bases between the two germline ends. The CDR3 sequence: CASCRVTDGSPDTQYF. The CDR3 bases are TGTGCCAGCTGTCGCGTTACTGACGGGAGCCCAGATACGCAGTATTTT.

Concerning this clonotype itself: Sequence at one end of the junction differs from germline and may be a read error. The V gene is TRBV6-5, the J gene TRBJ2-3; D not certain. The V gene's germline CDR1 is MNHEY and CDR2 SVGAGI. There are 16 residues in the CDR3. This CDR3 reads CASSYLYGSRTDMQYF. The CDR3 region has the DNA TGTGCTAGCAGTTACCTCTACGGCAGCCGCACAGATATGCAGTATTTT.

This clonotype has ten or more counts. The rearrangement joins TRBV12-3 or TRBV12-4 to TRBJ2-5; weak D call: TRBD1 (5 bases). The V end was cut by 6 bases, the J end by 5 bases, with 19 bases between. The CDR3 loop spans 15 amino acids. The CDR3 DNA sequence: TGTGCCAGCAGCCCAGACAGTGGGGCGAGGGAGACCCAGTACTTC. Translating gives CASSPDSGARETQYF.

The V call is TRBV29-1, the J call TRBJ2-1; 12 bases match TRBD2. The CDR3 spans 14 residues. V was clipped by 7 bases and J by 11 bases; unmatched bases: 12. Germline CDR1 SQVTM, CDR2 ANQGSEA. CDR3 DNA sequence: TGCAGCGGCGGACTAGCGGGATTGTCAGATAAGCAGTTCTTC. It codes for CSGGLAGLSDKQFF.

In regard to this clonotype: The junction departs from the called germline gene at one end, perhaps through a read error. This sequence joins TRBV5-5 and TRBJ2-2; 14 bases agree with TRBD2. CDR1 and CDR2 (germline): SGHKS, YYEKEE (reference sequence). The CDR3 contains 18 residues. CDR3 nucleotides: TGCGCCAGCAGCAGGGGACTAGCGGGAGACTCGAAAACCCGGGAGCTGTTTTTT. The encoded protein is CASSRGLAGDSKTRELFF.